This record concerns one T cell receptor beta chain sequence. Its specificity is unknown. Some clones are missing from TCRdb's copy, which holds only in-frame ones; the method was immunoSEQ multiplex PCR. Altogether under 2.5 million clones are present, 85% to 95% being singletons, with the ten largest covering approximately 0.4%. The CDR3 loop spans 15 amino acids. The V end was cut by 2 bases, the J end by 1 base, with 10 bases between. Germline assignment: CDR1 SGHDT and CDR2 YYEEEE. The data originate from a study of shared clonotypes between healthy human individuals. Study-level points and caveats: Of the naive CD4 clonotypes, around 4.7% were shared across a handful of donors.

Material for sequencing was naive CD4+ T cells from PBMCs. Subset described: CD45RA+ positively selected. The source of this sequence is a man aged 18 to 29 in good health. Some clones in this sample may be carry-over from other donors' samples. This sequence joins TRBV5-6 and TRBJ2-1, with D tentatively TRBD1 (6 bases). CDR3 sequence (DNA): TGTGCCAGCAGCTTAACGGGACAATCCTACAATGAGCAGTTCTTC. Translating gives CASSLTGQSYNEQFF.